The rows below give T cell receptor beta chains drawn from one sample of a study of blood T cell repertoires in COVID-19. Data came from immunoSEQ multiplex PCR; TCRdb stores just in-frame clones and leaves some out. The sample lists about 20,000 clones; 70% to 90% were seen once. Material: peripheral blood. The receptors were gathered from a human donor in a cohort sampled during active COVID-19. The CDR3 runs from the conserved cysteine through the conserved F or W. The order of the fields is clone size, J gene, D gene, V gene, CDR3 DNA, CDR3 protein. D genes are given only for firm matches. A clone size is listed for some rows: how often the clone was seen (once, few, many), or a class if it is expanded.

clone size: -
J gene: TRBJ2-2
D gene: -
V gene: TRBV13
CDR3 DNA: TGTGCCAGCAGACTTATTTCCACCGGGGAGCTGTTTTTT
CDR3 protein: CASRLISTGELFF

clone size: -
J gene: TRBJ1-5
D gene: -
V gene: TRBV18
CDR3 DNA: TGTGCCAGCTCACGGCCCAATCAGCCCCAGCATTTT
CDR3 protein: CASSRPNQPQHF

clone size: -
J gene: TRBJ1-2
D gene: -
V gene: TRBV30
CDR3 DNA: TGTGCCTGGAGTACGGACAGAGCTAACTATGGCTACACCTTC
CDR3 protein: CAWSTDRANYGYTF

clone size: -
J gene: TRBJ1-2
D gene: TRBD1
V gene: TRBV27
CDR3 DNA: TGTGCCAGCAGGAGACAGGGGATTAACTATGGCTACACCTTC
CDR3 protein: CASRRQGINYGYTF

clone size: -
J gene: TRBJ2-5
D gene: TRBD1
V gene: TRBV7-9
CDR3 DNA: TGTGCCAGCAGCCCACACCCACAGGGGCTGGAGACCCAGTACTTC
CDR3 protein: CASSPHPQGLETQYF

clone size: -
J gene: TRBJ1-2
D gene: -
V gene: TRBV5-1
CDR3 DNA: TGCGCCAGCAGCTTGGACACACAGGCGCAGGTTCGTGGCTACACCTTC
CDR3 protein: CASSLDTQAQVRGYTF

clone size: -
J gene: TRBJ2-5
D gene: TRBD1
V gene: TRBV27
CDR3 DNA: TGTGCCAGCCGCCTGACAGGGGGGCAGGGGGAGACCCAGTACTTC
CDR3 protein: CASRLTGGQGETQYF

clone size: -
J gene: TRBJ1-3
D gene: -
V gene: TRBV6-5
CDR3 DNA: TGTGCCAGCAGGCGTTCTGGAAACACCATATATTTT
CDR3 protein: CASRRSGNTIYF

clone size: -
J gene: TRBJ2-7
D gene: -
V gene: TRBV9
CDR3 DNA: TGTGCCAGCAGCGTAGGAGGGGGACCCTACGAGCAGTACTTC
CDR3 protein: CASSVGGGPYEQYF

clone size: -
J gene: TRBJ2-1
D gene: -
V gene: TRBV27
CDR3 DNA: TGTGCCAGCACAAAAGGGGGAGGGGAAGAGGGGCAGTTCTTC
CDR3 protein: CASTKGGGEEGQFF

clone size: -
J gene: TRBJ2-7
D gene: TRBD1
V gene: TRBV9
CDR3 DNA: TGTGCCAGCAGCGTGACAGGGAACTCCTACGAGCAGTACTTC
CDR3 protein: CASSVTGNSYEQYF

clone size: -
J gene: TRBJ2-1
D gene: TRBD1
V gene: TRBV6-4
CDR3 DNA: TGTGCCAGCAGTGACGGGACAGGGGGCGATGAGCAGTTCTTC
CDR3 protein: CASSDGTGGDEQFF

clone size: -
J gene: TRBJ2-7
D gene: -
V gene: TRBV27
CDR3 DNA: TGTGCCAGCAGTCCCGGGGAGCGGAGCTCCTACGAGCAGTACTTC
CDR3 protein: CASSPGERSSYEQYF

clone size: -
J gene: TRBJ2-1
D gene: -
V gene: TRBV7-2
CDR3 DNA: TGTGCCAGCAGCTTAGCTTTCGGCTCCTACAATGAGCAGTTCTTC
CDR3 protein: CASSLAFGSYNEQFF

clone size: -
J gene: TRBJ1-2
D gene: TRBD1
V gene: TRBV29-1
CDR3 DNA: TGCAGCGTCGGACCGGGACAGGGGGAAGATGGCTACACCTTC
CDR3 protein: CSVGPGQGEDGYTF

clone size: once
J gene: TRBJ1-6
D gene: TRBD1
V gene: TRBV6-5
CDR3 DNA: TGTGCCAGCAGTCCGGGACAGGCGTATAATTCACCCCTCCACTTT
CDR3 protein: CASSPGQAYNSPLHF

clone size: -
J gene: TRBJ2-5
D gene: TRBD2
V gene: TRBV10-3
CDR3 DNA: TGTGCCATCAGTGAAGGACTAGCGGACCAAGAGACCCAGTACTTC
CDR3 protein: CAISEGLADQETQYF

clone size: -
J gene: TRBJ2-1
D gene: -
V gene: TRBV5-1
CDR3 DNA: TGCGCCAGCAGACGGGACTTGCCATACAATGAGCAGTTCTTC
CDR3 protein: CASRRDLPYNEQFF

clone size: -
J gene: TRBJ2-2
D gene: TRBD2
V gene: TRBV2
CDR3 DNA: TGTGCCAGCACCGGACTAGCGGGAGCGAACACCGGGGAGCTGTTTTTT
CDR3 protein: CASTGLAGANTGELFF

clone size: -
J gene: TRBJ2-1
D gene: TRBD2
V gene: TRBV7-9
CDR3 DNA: TGTGCCAGCAGCTCCCCTAGCGGGAGGAAGGGCTACAATGAGCAGTTCTTC
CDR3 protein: CASSSPSGRKGYNEQFF

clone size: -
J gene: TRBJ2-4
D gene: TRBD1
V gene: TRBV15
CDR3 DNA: TGTGCCACCAGCAAAGACAGGGGGGAAAACATTCAGTACTTC
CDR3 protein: CATSKDRGENIQYF

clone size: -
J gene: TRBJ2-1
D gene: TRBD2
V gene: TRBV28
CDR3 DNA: TGTGCCAGCAAGGGACTAGGTTCCTACAATGAGCAGTTCTTC
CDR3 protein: CASKGLGSYNEQFF

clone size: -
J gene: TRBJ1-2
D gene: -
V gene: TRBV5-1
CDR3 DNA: TGCGCCAGCAGCTTGGTACGGGAGTATGGCTACACCTTC
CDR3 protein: CASSLVREYGYTF

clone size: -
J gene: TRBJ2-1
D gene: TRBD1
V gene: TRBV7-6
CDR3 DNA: TGTGCCAGCAGCTTAATGGGACAGGGTACCGATGAGCAGTTCTTC
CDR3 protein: CASSLMGQGTDEQFF

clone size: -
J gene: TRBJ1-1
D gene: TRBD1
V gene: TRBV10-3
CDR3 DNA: TGTGCCATCACACCGGGACAGGGATGGACTGAAGCTTTCTTT
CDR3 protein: CAITPGQGWTEAFF

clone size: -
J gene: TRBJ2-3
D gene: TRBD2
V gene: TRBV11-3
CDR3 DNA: TGTGCCAGCAGCCTGACCCTAGCGGGAGGAGTGGATACGCAGTATTTT
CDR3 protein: CASSLTLAGGVDTQYF

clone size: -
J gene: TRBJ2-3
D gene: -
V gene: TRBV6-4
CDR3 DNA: TGTGCCAGCAGTGAAGGTAGCGGATCCAGCACAGATACGCAGTATTTT
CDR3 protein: CASSEGSGSSTDTQYF

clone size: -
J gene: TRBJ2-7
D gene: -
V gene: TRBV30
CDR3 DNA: TGTGCCTGGAGTGTCCTGTCTCAGGCTCTCTACGAGCAGTACTTC
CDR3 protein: CAWSVLSQALYEQYF

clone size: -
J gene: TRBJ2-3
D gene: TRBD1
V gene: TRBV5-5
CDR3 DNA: TGTGCCAGCAGCCCATTAGGACAGGGGCGAGTGACAGATACGCAGTATTTT
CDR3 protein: CASSPLGQGRVTDTQYF

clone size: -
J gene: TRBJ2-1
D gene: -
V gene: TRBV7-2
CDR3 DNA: TGTGCCAGCAGCTTAGCGGGCAGGGGCTCCTACAATGAGCAGTTCTTC
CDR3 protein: CASSLAGRGSYNEQFF

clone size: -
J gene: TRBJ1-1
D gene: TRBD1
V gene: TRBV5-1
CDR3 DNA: TGCGCCAGCAGCCGAACAGGGGCCCCCACTGAAGCTTTCTTT
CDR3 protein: CASSRTGAPTEAFF

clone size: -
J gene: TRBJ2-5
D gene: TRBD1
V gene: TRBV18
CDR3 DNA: TGTGCCAGCTCACCACGACAGGGCCCGGAGACCCAGTACTTC
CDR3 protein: CASSPRQGPETQYF

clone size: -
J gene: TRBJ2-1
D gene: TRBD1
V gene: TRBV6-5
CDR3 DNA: TGTGCCAGCAGTTACGGGACAGGGGTACAGGAGCAGTTCTTC
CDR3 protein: CASSYGTGVQEQFF

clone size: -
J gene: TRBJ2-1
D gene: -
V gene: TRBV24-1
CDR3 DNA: TGTGCCACCAGTGATCCCCGCCTAAGGGAGAACTCCAATGAGCAGTTCTTC
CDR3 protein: CATSDPRLRENSNEQFF

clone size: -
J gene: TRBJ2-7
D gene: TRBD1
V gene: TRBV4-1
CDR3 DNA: TGCGCCAGCAGCCAAGATGACGGTTGGGGGACAGGGATCTCCTACGAGCAGTACTTC
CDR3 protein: CASSQDDGWGTGISYEQYF

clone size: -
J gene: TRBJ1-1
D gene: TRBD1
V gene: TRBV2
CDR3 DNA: TGTGCCAGCAGTACCAGGGGGGATGGCACTGAAGCTTTCTTT
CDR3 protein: CASSTRGDGTEAFF

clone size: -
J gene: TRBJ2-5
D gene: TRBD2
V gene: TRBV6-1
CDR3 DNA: TGTGCCAGCAGTGAACTGGGGCTCTACGTGGGAGGGGCCCAAGAGACCCAGTACTTC
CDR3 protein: CASSELGLYVGGAQETQYF

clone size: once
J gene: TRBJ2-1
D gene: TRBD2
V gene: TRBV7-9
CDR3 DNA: TGTGCCAGCAGCTTAGGTGCGGGAGGGGTGGTGAAGCAGTTCTTC
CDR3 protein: CASSLGAGGVVKQFF

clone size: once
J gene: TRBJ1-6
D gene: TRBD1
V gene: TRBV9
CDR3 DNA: TGTGCCAGCAGCGAGACAGGGGGTTTTTCCACCCTCCACTTT
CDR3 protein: CASSETGGFSTLHF

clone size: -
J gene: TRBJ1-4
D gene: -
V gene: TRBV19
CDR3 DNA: TGTGCCAAAACCGCTGGGCAGGGCCCTAATGAAAAACTGTTTTTT
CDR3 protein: CAKTAGQGPNEKLFF

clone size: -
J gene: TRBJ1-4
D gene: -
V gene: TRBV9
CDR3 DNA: TGTGCCAGCAGCGTAGATGTCCGGGCAACTAATGAAAAACTGTTTTTT
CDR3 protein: CASSVDVRATNEKLFF

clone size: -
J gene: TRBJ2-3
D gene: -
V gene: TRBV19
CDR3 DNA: TGTGCCAGTAGTATTGAGTCGTGGGGGAGGAACACAGATACGCAGTATTTT
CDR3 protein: CASSIESWGRNTDTQYF

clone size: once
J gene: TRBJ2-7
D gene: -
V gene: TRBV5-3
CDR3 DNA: TGTGCCAGAAGCTTGGAGCACAGAGTGGGTCCTCTTTACGAGCAGTACTTC
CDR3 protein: CARSLEHRVGPLYEQYF

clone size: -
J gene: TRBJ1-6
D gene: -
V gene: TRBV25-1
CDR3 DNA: TGTGCCAGCAGTGACGGTTTGACGACAGCCCTCCACTTT
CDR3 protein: CASSDGLTTALHF

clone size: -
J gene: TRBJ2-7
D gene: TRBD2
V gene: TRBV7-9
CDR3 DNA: TGTGCCAGCACCTTTAGCGGGAGTGCCTACGAGCAGTACTTC
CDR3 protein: CASTFSGSAYEQYF

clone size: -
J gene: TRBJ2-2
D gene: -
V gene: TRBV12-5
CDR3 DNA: TGTGCTAGTGGTTTGGGACTAGGCCGTGGCACCGGGGAGCTGTTTTTT
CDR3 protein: CASGLGLGRGTGELFF

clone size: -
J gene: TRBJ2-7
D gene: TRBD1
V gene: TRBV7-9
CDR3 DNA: TGTGCCAGCAGCTTACGGACAGGGTTGTCCTACGAGCAGTACTTC
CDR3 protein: CASSLRTGLSYEQYF

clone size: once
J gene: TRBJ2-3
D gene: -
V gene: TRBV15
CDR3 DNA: TGTGCCACCAGCAGAGATCGCCTAGCGAGGGAGGATACGCAGTATTTT
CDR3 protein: CATSRDRLAREDTQYF

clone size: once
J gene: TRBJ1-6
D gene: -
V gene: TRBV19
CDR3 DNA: TGTGCCAGTAGTCACAGGGTTAATGCGGATTCACCCCTCCACTTT
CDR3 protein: CASSHRVNADSPLHF

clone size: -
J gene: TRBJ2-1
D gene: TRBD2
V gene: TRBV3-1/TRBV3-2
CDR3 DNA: TGTGCCAGCAGCCAACCCGGGACTAGCGGCTACAATGAGCAGTTCTTC
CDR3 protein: CASSQPGTSGYNEQFF

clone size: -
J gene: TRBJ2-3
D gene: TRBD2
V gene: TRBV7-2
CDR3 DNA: TGTGCCAGCAATCGGCGGGAGGAAGCAGATACGCAGTATTTT
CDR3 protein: CASNRREEADTQYF

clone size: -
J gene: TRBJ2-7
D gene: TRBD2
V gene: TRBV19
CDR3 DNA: TGTGCCAGTAGTCCCATAGCGGGAGCCTACGAGCAGTACTTC
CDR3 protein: CASSPIAGAYEQYF

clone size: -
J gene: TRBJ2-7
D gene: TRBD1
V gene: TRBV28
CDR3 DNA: TGTGCCAGCAGTTCCTATCCTAGACAGGGCCGGGGCTACGAGCAGTACTTC
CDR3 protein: CASSSYPRQGRGYEQYF